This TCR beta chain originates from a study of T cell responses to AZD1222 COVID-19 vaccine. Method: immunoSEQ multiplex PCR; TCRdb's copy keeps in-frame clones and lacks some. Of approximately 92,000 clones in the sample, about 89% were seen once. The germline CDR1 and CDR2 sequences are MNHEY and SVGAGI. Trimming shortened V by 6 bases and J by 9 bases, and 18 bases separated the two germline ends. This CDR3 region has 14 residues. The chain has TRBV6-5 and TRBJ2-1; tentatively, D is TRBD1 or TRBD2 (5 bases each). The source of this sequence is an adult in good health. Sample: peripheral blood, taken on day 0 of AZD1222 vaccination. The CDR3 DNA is TGTGCCAGCAGCCGGGATCAGGGTAACAGTGAGCAGTTCTTC. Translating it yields CASSRDQGNSEQFF.